This paragraph covers one T cell receptor (beta chain) sequence. The antigen remains undetermined. The validation cohort, a group of around 120 subjects, included the donors and was separate from the roughly 600-subject first cohort. The sample originates from a study of cytomegalovirus exposure and HLA in healthy donors. Overall study: A subsequent analysis stated that the 120 or so validation repertoires were run on the same platform as the approximately 700 first-cohort repertoires.

Trimming shortened V by 0 bases and J by 7 bases, and 16 bases separated the two germline ends. This CDR3 has 15 residues. Germline V gene sequence: CDR1 KGHSH, CDR2 LQKENI. Study-level findings and limits: High sensitivity and specificity were reportedly achieved when the classifier diagnosed cytomegalovirus status. Researchers catalogued about 150 TCR beta chains as cytomegalovirus-associated.

Only in-frame clones appear in the TCRdb table, and some are missing; sequencing was by immunoSEQ multiplex PCR. There are 120,000 or so clones in the sample; 70% to 90% occur only once, and roughly 4.4% lies in the top ten. This TCR came from a man aged 18 to 29 in good health and CMV-seropositive. The sample comprised PBMCs. This chain joins TRBV18 and TRBJ2-7; maybe TRBD1 (6 bases). The CDR3 DNA reads TGTGCCAGCTCACCACCGGGACATCATATCGGGGAGCAGTACTTC. Protein: CASSPPGHHIGEQYF.